This entry lists 10 T cell receptor beta chains sequenced from one sample in a study of cytomegalovirus exposure and HLA in healthy donors. Clones were read by immunoSEQ multiplex PCR, and TCRdb kept only the in-frame ones, dropping some. The table shows over 75,000 clones, with around 85% occurring only once. Sequenced: PBMCs. The receptors were sampled from a man between 18 and 35 years old in good health and CMV-seropositive.

J is TRBJ2-1 and V is TRBV4-1; 13 positions match TRBD2. The CDR3 covers 19 residues. Germline V CDR1 and CDR2: MGHRA, YSYEKL. With V trimmed by 0 bases and J by 1 base, 6 bases remained unmatched. CDR3 region: CASSQDPGLAGESYNEQFF. The CDR3 nucleotides are TGCGCCAGCAGCCAAGATCCAGGACTAGCGGGAGAATCCTACAATGAGCAGTTCTTC.

The chain is built from TRBV27 and TRBJ2-3; the match to TRBD1 covers 10 bases. The CDR3 is 14 residues long. The germline V gene has CDR1 MNHEY and CDR2 SMNVEV (reference sequence). The ends lost 6 bases at V and 3 bases at J; junction bases unmatched: 3. The CDR3 spells CASSGQGGTDTQYF. The CDR3 bases are TGTGCCAGCAGCGGACAGGGGGGTACAGATACGCAGTATTTT.

Only one count was recorded for this clone. V usage is TRBV7-8 and J usage is TRBJ1-5; 9 positions match TRBD1. CDR1 is SGHVS, CDR2 FQNEAQ, per germline. This CDR3 has 17 amino acids. V lost 2 bases, J lost 1 base, and 6 bases stayed unmatched. The CDR3: CASSLRSGTGSNQPQHF. The CDR3, as DNA: TGTGCCAGCAGCTTAAGATCCGGGACAGGGAGCAATCAGCCCCAGCATTTT. Filled out from reference TRBV7-8 and TRBJ1-5, the complete variable domain reads GAGVSQSPRYKVAKRGQDVALRCDPISGHVSLFWYQQALGQGPEFLTYFQNEAQLDKSGLPSDRFFAERPEGSVSTLKIQRTQQEDSAVYLCASSLRSGTGSNQPQHFGDGTRLSIL.

This clone was counted a single time. The chain couples TRBV6-5 to TRBJ1-2; 11 bases fit TRBD1. From germline, CDR1 is MNHEY and CDR2 SVGAGI. J gave up 7 bases and V 2 bases, and 3 bases lay outside the gene matches. The length of the CDR3 is 14 residues. CDR3 loop: CASSYGQGAAGYTF. In DNA, the CDR3 is TGTGCCAGCAGTTACGGACAGGGGGCAGCTGGCTACACCTTC.

The gene calls are TRBV27 and TRBJ1-5; the match to TRBD1 covers 9 bases. Germline loops: CDR1 MNHEY, CDR2 SMNVEV (reference sequence). This CDR3 contains 18 residues. Trimming cost V 4 bases and J 1 base; bases outside gene matches: 11. The CDR3 sequence is CASSSRDRVGISNQPQHF. In DNA, the CDR3 is TGTGCCAGCAGTTCGAGGGACAGGGTGGGCATAAGCAATCAGCCCCAGCATTTT.

The chain joins TRBV19 to TRBJ2-6, with a tentative D call TRBD2 (7 bases). V was pared by 3 bases and J by 1 base, with 16 bases between. Germline V gene sequence: CDR1 LNHDA, CDR2 SQIVND (reference sequence). CDR3 length: 18 residues. Here the CDR3 reads CASSIVWGGPSGANVLTF. The CDR3 DNA follows: TGTGCCAGTAGTATTGTTTGGGGGGGCCCTTCTGGGGCCAACGTCCTGACTTTC.

This clone was picked up one time. This chain links TRBV21-1 with TRBJ1-2. TRBV21-1 is assigned pseudogene status. The CDR3 runs 16 residues. This CDR3 is CASSKHSDGTNYGYTF. The CDR3 DNA follows: TGTGCCAGCAGCAAACACTCAGACGGGACTAACTATGGCTACACCTTC.

The chain is built from TRBV2 and TRBJ1-5; 9 bases map to TRBD1. V lost 6 bases and J lost 0; bases outside the gene matches: 3. The CDR3 runs 15 residues. Germline V gives CDR1 SNHLY, CDR2 FYNNEI. CDR3 protein: CASSGTGNSNQPQHF. CDR3 bases: TGTGCCAGCAGCGGGACAGGGAATAGCAATCAGCCCCAGCATTTT. Supplemented by reference TRBV2 and TRBJ1-5, the full variable domain reads EPEVTQTPSHQVTQMGQEVILRCVPISNHLYFYWYRQILGQKVEFLVSFYNNEISEKSEIFDDQFSVERPDGSNFTLKIRSTKLEDSAMYFCASSGTGNSNQPQHFGDGTRLSIL.

The chain joins TRBV7-3 to TRBJ2-3; D is perhaps TRBD1 (5 bases). The V end lost 2 bases, the J end lost 1 base, and 7 bases lay between the germline ends. CDR1 and CDR2 (germline): SGHTA, FQGTGA. There are 14 residues in the CDR3. CDR3 amino acids: CASSLQGGTDTQYF. For the CDR3, the DNA is TGTGCCAGCAGCTTACAGGGCGGCACAGATACGCAGTATTTT.

V usage is TRBV5-1 and J usage is TRBJ1-1; 9 bases fit TRBD1. Per germline, CDR1 SGHRS and CDR2 YFSETQ. The J segment lost 11 bases and the V segment lost 0 bases, leaving 2 bases of the junction unmatched. The CDR3 covers 12 residues. The CDR3 nucleotides read TGCGCCAGCAGCTTGGGGACAGGGGTCGCTTTCTTT. Amino acid sequence: CASSLGTGVAFF.